These 10 T cell receptor beta chains came from one sample sequenced in a study of T cells in Graves' hyperthyroidism and ophthalmopathy. Researchers amplified the TCR beta CDR3 regions from RNA transcripts. First-round RT-PCR targeting the TCR CDR3 was performed with the HTBI primer set. Each CDR3 protein is one row after TCRdb ran MiXCR on the multiplex PCR reads. Counted here are approximately 600,000 distinct CDR3 sequences, 20% occurring once; the ten biggest clones make up 30% to 40%. The specimen was blood. Receptor source: a man younger than 45 with Graves' ophthalmopathy.

This clonotype was seen a handful of times. V gene TRBV7-9 combines with J gene TRBJ2-7; 8 positions agree with TRBD1. Per germline, CDR1 SEHNR and CDR2 FQNEAQ (reference sequence). The CDR3 sequence is 20 residues long. Trimming removed 4 bases from V and 5 bases from J; junction bases left unmatched: 25. Here the CDR3 DNA reads TGTGCCAGCAGCTCGACGACAGGGGCTGAAAGTTATAGGGTCGGAAACGAGCAGTACTTC. It specifies CASSSTTGAESYRVGNEQYF.

This clonotype was detected only a few times. The V call is TRBV20-1, the J call TRBJ2-1; 8 bases line up with TRBD2. Germline values: CDR1 DFQATT, CDR2 SNEGSKA (reference sequence). V was pared by 2 bases and J by 4 bases, with 13 bases of the junction left unmatched. This CDR3 is 17 amino acids long. Written as DNA, the CDR3 is TGCAGTGCTAGAACCAAAAGGGGGACTAGGGGATACAATGAGCAGTTCTTC. The encoded protein is CSARTKRGTRGYNEQFF.

V usage is TRBV28 and J usage is TRBJ1-1; no firm D call. CDR1 is MDHEN, CDR2 SYDVKM, per germline. The V end was cut by 6 bases, the J end by 6 bases, with 11 bases between. There are 12 residues in the CDR3. CDR3 loop: CASSADLSEAFF. The CDR3, as DNA: TGTGCCAGCAGCGCGGACTTATCTGAAGCTTTCTTT.

The rearrangement links TRBV7-2 to TRBJ2-7, with 9 bases aligning to TRBD2. Losses at the gene ends were 1 base for V and 1 base for J; bases not matched to a gene: 2. Germline assignment: CDR1 SGHTA and CDR2 FQGNSA. This CDR3 contains 15 residues. The CDR3 sequence is CASSLGREGSYEQYF. The CDR3 nucleotides are TGTGCCAGCAGCTTAGGGCGGGAGGGGTCCTACGAGCAGTACTTC.

This clonotype came up a few times. The V gene is TRBV18, the J gene TRBJ2-3; 7 nucleotides agree with TRBD2. The CDR3 covers 12 residues. Germline CDR1 reads KGHSH; CDR2 reads LQKENI. The J segment lost 14 bases and the V segment lost 3 bases, leaving 8 bases of the junction unmatched. In nucleotides, the CDR3 is TGTGCCAGCTCACCGGATCTAGCGGTTCCGTATTTT. Translating it yields CASSPDLAVPYF.

V is TRBV12-3 or TRBV12-4 and J is TRBJ2-2, with 8 bases aligning to TRBD1. This CDR3 is built from 16 residues. V lost 6 bases, J lost 4 bases, and 10 bases stayed unmatched. The CDR3: CASSSGTGYLTGELFF. The CDR3, as DNA: TGTGCCAGCAGCTCCGGGACAGGCTACCTCACCGGGGAGCTGTTTTTT.

This clonotype was counted a few times. This chain links TRBV5-1 with TRBJ2-7, with 7 bases matching TRBD1. V shed 4 bases and J 6 bases; nucleotides not matched to a gene: 10. The CDR3 loop spans 14 amino acids. From germline, CDR1 is SGHRS and CDR2 YFSETQ. The CDR3 DNA sequence: TGCGCCAGCAGCCAGACAGGGCTCTTGGCCGAGCAGTACTTC. Amino acids: CASSQTGLLAEQYF.

With regard to this clonotype: Because the CDR3 is missing its conserved closing phenylalanine or tryptophan, this is likely a read error. V and J are TRBV7-9 and TRBJ2-5; tentative D call: TRBD1 (5 bases). The CDR3 totals 14 residues. The V gene lost 6 bases and the J gene lost 2 bases, with 13 bases spanning the gap. Germline V lookup: CDR1 SEHNR, CDR2 FQNEAQ (reference sequence). The DNA of the CDR3 is TGTGCCAGCAGTCGTGGGGCTTTTCAAGAGACCCAGTACTCC. Amino acid sequence: CASSRGAFQETQYS.

The gene calls are TRBV7-8 and TRBJ2-1; possible D gene TRBD1, 6 bases. Trimming stripped 1 base from V and 10 bases from J, with 14 bases between. The CDR3 extends over 14 amino acids. Germline loops: CDR1 SGHVS, CDR2 FQNEAQ. CDR3 sequence reads: CASSLVPGEIEQFF. The DNA for the CDR3 is TGTGCCAGCAGCTTAGTGCCAGGGGAGATAGAGCAGTTCTTC.

The genes are TRBV6-5 and TRBJ1-2; 8 bases match TRBD1. The V gene end was trimmed by 8 bases and the J gene end by 8 bases; junction bases not matched to a gene: 16. CDR3 length equals 15 residues. Germline assignment: CDR1 MNHEY and CDR2 SVGAGI. Written as DNA, the CDR3 is TGTGCCAGCGGTTCGAACCGGGACAGGAAGGGAGGCTACACCTTC. Encoded protein: CASGSNRDRKGGYTF.